These 9 T cell receptor beta chains originate from one sample sequenced in a study of T-cell reconstitution after alpha-beta-depleted transplantation in children. Unique molecular identifiers were used to barcode this TCRbeta library. TCRdb itself ran the PCR reads through MiXCR, one entry per CDR3 protein. Here the sample spans about 200,000 distinct CDR3 sequences, 6.6% being singletons. The sequencing used PBMCs, collected before TCRalphabeta/CD19-depleted stem cell transplant. The receptors here all came from a boy under 10 years old with acute lymphoblastic leukemia, due to receive a stem cell transplant.

V gene TRBV20-1 combines with J gene TRBJ1-1, with a possible D match to TRBD1 (5 bases). Germline loops: CDR1 DFQATT, CDR2 SNEGSKA (reference sequence). The CDR3 loop spans 11 amino acids. CDR3: CRSGLDTEAFF. The CDR3 DNA is TGCAGGTCAGGGTTGGACACTGAAGCTTTCTTT.

This clonotype was detected many times. V is TRBV7-9 and J is TRBJ1-2; D is undetermined. From germline, CDR1 is SEHNR and CDR2 FQNEAQ (reference sequence). This CDR3 has 15 amino acids. The V and J ends lost 5 bases and 3 bases respectively, with 16 bases between them. The CDR3 nucleotides are TGTGCCAGCAGCACTGGACGTGAAAATTACTATGGCTACACCTTC. Protein: CASSTGRENYYGYTF.

The chain joins TRBV27 to TRBJ1-5; no clear D gene. Germline V gene sequence: CDR1 MNHEY, CDR2 SMNVEV (reference sequence). The CDR3 contains 13 residues. The V end was cut by 3 bases, the J end by 5 bases, with 8 bases between. The CDR3 sequence: CASSFGEDQPQHF. CDR3 DNA: TGTGCCAGCAGTTTTGGGGAGGATCAGCCCCAGCATTTT.

This clonotype has at least ten counts. This sequence joins TRBV12-3 or TRBV12-4 and TRBJ2-1; TRBD2 matches 9 bases. This CDR3 region has 14 residues. J lost 7 bases, V lost 3 bases, and 4 bases had no gene match. CDR3 nucleotides: TGTGCCAGCAGTTTTGGCGGGAGGGTGAATGAGCAGTTCTTC. It is translated as CASSFGGRVNEQFF.

The gene calls are TRBV18 and TRBJ2-7; no firm D call. Deletions cut 2 bases from V and 6 bases from J, with 11 bases between. The germline CDR1 and CDR2 sequences are KGHSH and LQKENI. CDR3 length: 13 amino acids. The CDR3 sequence is CASSPKPKGEQYF. For the CDR3, the DNA is TGTGCCAGCTCACCAAAACCGAAAGGCGAGCAGTACTTC.

This clonotype was found many times. The chain recombines TRBV20-1 with TRBJ2-7; TRBD2 matches at 9 bases. V shed 5 bases and J 6 bases; nucleotides not matched to a gene: 8. Per the germline V gene, CDR1 is DFQATT and CDR2 is SNEGSKA (reference sequence). This CDR3 region has 13 residues. Here the CDR3 reads CSAASGRLAEQYF. CDR3 coding DNA: TGCAGTGCTGCAAGCGGGAGGCTCGCCGAGCAGTACTTC.

This clonotype occurred many times. This chain uses TRBV13 with TRBJ2-2; no clear D gene. Trimming cost V 2 bases and J 2 bases, with 15 bases left between them. CDR3 length equals 17 residues. Looked up from germline, CDR1 is PRHDT and CDR2 is FYEKMQ (reference sequence). The CDR3 sequence: CASSLRQGIKNTGELFF. The CDR3 coding sequence is TGTGCCAGCAGCTTACGTCAAGGGATTAAAAACACCGGGGAGCTGTTTTTT.

The chain links TRBV18 to TRBJ2-7, with TRBD2 identical over 8 bases. From germline, CDR1 is KGHSH and CDR2 LQKENI. The V segment lost 4 bases and the J segment 0 bases; nucleotides outside the gene matches: 2. This CDR3 spans 14 amino acids. CDR3 protein: CASSHGRASYEQYF. The CDR3, as DNA: TGTGCCAGCTCACACGGGAGGGCCTCCTACGAGCAGTACTTC.

The chain couples TRBV7-6 to TRBJ1-1; 7 nucleotides line up with TRBD1. Germline V gene sequence: CDR1 SGHVS, CDR2 FNYEAQ. The CDR3 consists of 15 residues. V shed 3 bases, J shed 7 bases, and the junction held 11 bases outside the gene matches. CDR3 coding DNA: TGTGCCAGCAGCTTGACCGACGACAGGGCTAATGAAGCTTTCTTT. It specifies CASSLTDDRANEAFF.